This passage covers 21 T cell receptor beta chains from one sample sequenced in a study of blood T cell repertoires in COVID-19. The assay was immunoSEQ multiplex PCR, and TCRdb's table has in-frame clones only and misses some. The repertoire consists of 100,000 to 150,000 clones, with around 85% occurring once and the leading ten covering around 15%. Sequencing was carried out using peripheral blood. These receptors all stem from a woman aged 45-59 years with acute or convalescent COVID-19.

The rearrangement joins TRBV2 to TRBJ1-2, with a weak D call TRBD1 (5 bases). Germline loops: CDR1 SNHLY, CDR2 FYNNEI. The CDR3 length is 11 residues. CDR3 nucleotide sequence: TGTGCTACCAAAGGGGAATATGGCTACACCTTC. Its protein product is CATKGEYGYTF.

This clone came up many times. V and J are TRBV3-1 (or the pseudogene TRBV3-2) and TRBJ1-6, with D uncertain. Germline V gene data show CDR1 as LGHDT and CDR2 as YNNKEL (reference sequence). V was shortened by 1 base and J by 5 bases, with 6 bases between the two germline ends. The CDR3 has 14 amino acids. The CDR3 protein is CASSQGSDNSPLHF. CDR3 in DNA: TGTGCCAGCAGCCAAGGGTCGGATAATTCACCCCTCCACTTT.

This rearrangement joins TRBV5-1 to TRBJ1-1; D gene unclear. Trimming shortened V by 5 bases and J by 1 base, and 12 bases separated the two germline ends. The CDR3 is 14 amino acids. CDR1 is SGHRS and CDR2 is YFSETQ in the germline V gene. DNA of the CDR3: TGCGCCAGCAGGCGGGGAGACGGGAACACTGAAGCTTTCTTT. Translating it yields CASRRGDGNTEAFF.

This clone was counted between two and nine times. The rearrangement uses TRBV20-1 and TRBJ1-2, with a weak D call TRBD1 (6 bases). The germline V and J ends were trimmed by 3 bases and 4 bases, with 21 bases remaining between them. Germline lookup yields CDR1 DFQATT and CDR2 SNEGSKA (reference sequence). This CDR3 region has 16 residues. The CDR3 loop reads CSASDFTGSFGYGYTF. The DNA for the CDR3 is TGCAGTGCTAGTGACTTCACAGGGTCGTTCGGCTATGGCTACACCTTC.

V is TRBV5-6 and J is TRBJ1-5; D call uncertain. V was trimmed by 0 bases and J by 3 bases, leaving 10 bases between them. The CDR3 covers 15 residues. Germline values: CDR1 SGHDT, CDR2 YYEEEE. Written as DNA, the CDR3 is TGTGCCAGCAGCTTGGGGGAGAGACTCAATCAGCCCCAGCATTTT. This codes for CASSLGERLNQPQHF.

The chain combines TRBV7-9 with TRBJ1-1, with unresolved D. CDR1 is SEHNR and CDR2 is FQNEAQ in the germline V gene (reference sequence). There are 11 residues in the CDR3. Trimming removed 5 bases from V and 6 bases from J, with 7 bases in between. CDR3 region: CASSRGAEAFF. CDR3 DNA sequence: TGTGCCAGCAGCAGAGGCGCTGAAGCTTTCTTT.

The V call is TRBV13, the J call TRBJ2-1, with D perhaps matching TRBD1 (8 bases). This CDR3 has 15 residues. Germline assignment: CDR1 PRHDT and CDR2 FYEKMQ (reference sequence). V shed 1 base and J shed 7 bases, with 14 bases lying between them. Here the CDR3 reads CASSLVGQGGNEQFF. CDR3 DNA: TGTGCCAGCAGCTTAGTCGGACAGGGAGGGAATGAGCAGTTCTTC.

This clone was counted once. This chain uses TRBV9 with TRBJ2-1; possibly TRBD1 for D (5 bases). Trimming shortened V by 1 base and J by 5 bases, and 10 bases separated the two germline ends. The germline V gene has CDR1 SGDLS and CDR2 YYNGEE. The CDR3 runs to 14 residues. The CDR3 spells CASSVSQDDNEQFF. The CDR3 DNA is TGTGCCAGCAGCGTATCACAGGACGACAATGAGCAGTTCTTC.

This clone is a singleton in its sample. J is TRBJ2-1 and V is TRBV5-1; TRBD2 is a possible D gene (5 bases). CDR3 size: 14 residues. The V gene's germline CDR1 is SGHRS and CDR2 YFSETQ. Trimming took 9 bases from V and 0 from J, leaving 13 bases between them. The CDR3 DNA reads as TGCGCCACTGCCCTAGGGAGCTCCTACAATGAGCAGTTCTTC. This codes for CATALGSSYNEQFF.

The chain has TRBV6-1 and TRBJ2-1; TRBD2 matches 11 bases. The germline V gene encodes CDR1 MNHNS and CDR2 SASEGT. CDR3 length: 18 residues. With 4 bases clipped from V and 3 bases from J, the junction kept 11 bases outside the gene matches. This CDR3 reads CASSGTSGGPLIYNEQFF. In DNA, the CDR3 is TGTGCCAGCAGTGGTACTAGCGGGGGCCCCCTTATCTACAATGAGCAGTTCTTC.

The gene calls are TRBV7-9 and TRBJ2-1; 12 bases map to TRBD2. With V trimmed by 6 bases and J by 4 bases, 7 bases remained unmatched. This CDR3 contains 16 residues. Germline assignment: CDR1 SEHNR and CDR2 FQNEAQ (reference sequence). The DNA for the CDR3 is TGTGCCAGCAGGCTCCAACTAGCGGGGGGTTACAATGAGCAGTTCTTC. It codes for CASRLQLAGGYNEQFF.

V is TRBV4-2 and J is TRBJ2-1; no clear D gene. CDR3 length: 12 amino acids. Deletions cut 5 bases from V and 2 bases from J, with 4 bases between. Germline V gives CDR1 LGHNA, CDR2 YNFKEQ. The CDR3 DNA is TGTGCCAGCAGCGGCACCTACAATGAGCAGTTCTTC. Amino acid sequence: CASSGTYNEQFF.

The rearrangement links TRBV11-2 to TRBJ1-5; 9 bases agree with TRBD1. The ends lost 5 bases at V and 4 bases at J; junction bases unmatched: 3. Germline V gene sequence: CDR1 SGHAT, CDR2 FQNNGV. The CDR3 consists of 14 residues. In DNA, the CDR3 is TGTGCCAGCAGCCCGGACAGGGGTAATCAGCCCCAGCATTTT. Protein sequence: CASSPDRGNQPQHF. Drawing the rest from reference TRBV11-2 and TRBJ1-5, the complete variable domain is EAGVAQSPRYKIIEKRQSVAFWCNPISGHATLYWYQQILGQGPKLLIQFQNNGVVDDSQLPKDRFSAERLKGVDSTLKIQPAKLEDSAVYLCASSPDRGNQPQHFGDGTRLSIL.

The rearrangement links TRBV4-1 to TRBJ1-6; the match to TRBD1 covers 7 bases. There are 16 residues in the CDR3. Looked up from germline, CDR1 is MGHRA and CDR2 is YSYEKL. Losses at the gene ends were 0 bases for V and 5 bases for J; bases not matched to a gene: 4. The DNA for the CDR3 is TGCGCCAGCAGCCAAGATCAGGGGGAACATAATTCACCCCTCCACTTT. Its protein product is CASSQDQGEHNSPLHF.

This sequence joins TRBV5-1 and TRBJ2-3; a weak D match, TRBD2 (6 bases). In germline, CDR1 is SGHRS, CDR2 YFSETQ. Trimming stripped 0 bases from V and 5 bases from J, with 10 bases between. The CDR3 extends over 14 amino acids. CDR3 amino acids: CASSLGGAQDTQYF. CDR3 in DNA: TGCGCCAGCAGCTTGGGCGGGGCCCAAGATACGCAGTATTTT. The full variable domain, completed using reference TRBV5-1 and TRBJ2-3, is KAGVTQTPRYLIKTRGQQVTLSCSPISGHRSVSWYQQTPGQGLQFLFEYFSETQRNKGNFPGRFSGRQFSNSRSEMNVSTLELGDSALYLCASSLGGAQDTQYFGPGTRLTVL.

This clone was seen a few times. The chain links TRBV28 to TRBJ1-6, with 8 bases matching TRBD1. The CDR3 extends over 13 amino acids. V trimming: 7 bases; J trimming: 12 bases; junction bases outside the gene matches: 8. CDR1 and CDR2 from the germline V gene are MDHEN and SYDVKM. In nucleotides, the CDR3 is TGTGCCAGCACCGAGAACAGGGGGGAACCCCTCCACTTT. This sequence encodes CASTENRGEPLHF.

The chain links TRBV15 to TRBJ1-4; 7 bases are shared with TRBD1. CDR1 and CDR2 from the germline V gene are LNHNV and YYDKDF (reference sequence). The CDR3 covers 17 residues. With V trimmed by 2 bases and J by 3 bases, 9 bases remained unmatched. CDR3 sequence (DNA): TGTGCCACCAGCAGAAGACAGGGTCGAGGGGCTAATGAAAAACTGTTTTTT. It translates to CATSRRQGRGANEKLFF.

The chain has TRBV7-6 and TRBJ2-3, with D maybe TRBD1 (6 bases). CDR1 SGHVS and CDR2 FNYEAQ come from the germline V gene. Trimming pared 1 base from V and 3 bases from J, leaving 11 bases between. The CDR3 has 15 residues. The CDR3 region has the DNA TGTGCCAGCAGCTTAGGTTTCGGACAGACAGATACGCAGTATTTT. The encoded protein is CASSLGFGQTDTQYF.

V is TRBV7-6 and J is TRBJ1-2, with D unresolved. Germline V gene data show CDR1 as SGHVS and CDR2 as FNYEAQ. The CDR3 runs to 14 residues. The ends were cut back, 2 bases at V and 4 bases at J, with 11 bases in the middle. CDR3 in amino acids: CASSLTEGIYGYTF. CDR3 nucleotide sequence: TGTGCCAGCAGCTTAACTGAGGGCATCTATGGCTACACCTTC.

This chain connects TRBV9 to TRBJ1-2, with a tentative D call TRBD1 (5 bases). V was cut by 4 bases and J by 4 bases, with 14 bases left in between. This CDR3 region has 14 residues. Germline V lookup: CDR1 SGDLS, CDR2 YYNGEE. DNA for the CDR3: TGTGCCAGCAGCTCAATGACAGCTCCCTATGGCTACACCTTC. Translating gives CASSSMTAPYGYTF.

This chain joins TRBV5-1 and TRBJ2-3, with D uncertain. V lost 5 bases and J lost 3, with 10 bases in between. The V gene's germline CDR1 is SGHRS and CDR2 YFSETQ. This CDR3 has 13 residues. The CDR3 sequence is CASRGEVTDTQYF. DNA of the CDR3: TGCGCCAGCAGGGGTGAGGTGACAGATACGCAGTATTTT.